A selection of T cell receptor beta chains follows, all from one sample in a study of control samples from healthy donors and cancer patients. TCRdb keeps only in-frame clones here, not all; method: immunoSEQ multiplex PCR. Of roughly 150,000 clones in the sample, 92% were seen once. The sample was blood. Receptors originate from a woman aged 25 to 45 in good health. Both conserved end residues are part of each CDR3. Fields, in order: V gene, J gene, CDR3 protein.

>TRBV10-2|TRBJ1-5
CASSEPPRASSNQPQHF
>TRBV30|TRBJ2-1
CAWSVRLRTNEQFF
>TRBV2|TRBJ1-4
CASRPKAEKLFF
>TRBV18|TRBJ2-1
CASSGTVAYNEQFF
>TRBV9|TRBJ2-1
CASSVENEQFF
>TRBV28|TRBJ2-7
CASSLSSYEQYF
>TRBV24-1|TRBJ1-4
CATSDRTDRGNEKLFF
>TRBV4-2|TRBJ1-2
CASSDSVGRNYGYTF
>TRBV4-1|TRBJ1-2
CASSQEGRFNYGYTF
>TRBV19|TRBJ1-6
CASSLTGAKYSPLHF
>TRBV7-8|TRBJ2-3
CASSLTLAGSDTQYF
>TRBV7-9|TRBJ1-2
CASSPVWEHFNYGYTF
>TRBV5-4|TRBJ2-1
CASQGGESGDEQFF
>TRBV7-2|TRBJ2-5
CASSSPRAGGETQYF
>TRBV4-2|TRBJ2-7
CASSQVDRGSYEQYF
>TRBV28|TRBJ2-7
CASSLLDSNYYEQYF
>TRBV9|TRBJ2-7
CASSVEGAAYEQYF
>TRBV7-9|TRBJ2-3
CASSRTSGRASDTQYF
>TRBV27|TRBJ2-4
CASSPPYF
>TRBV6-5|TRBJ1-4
CASREDRAIEKLFF
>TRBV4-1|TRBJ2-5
CASSQVGGRETQYF
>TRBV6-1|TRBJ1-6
CASSEPGNSPLHF